This T cell receptor (beta chain) was observed in a study of blood T cells in healthy people across ages. On this clonotype: Its antigen is not identified. At one end the junction does not follow the germline gene, possibly because of a read error.

Study conclusions and caveats: Long-lived donors had more naive CD4+ cells and higher diversity than aged donors.

This CDR3 is 16 amino acids long. Germline lookup yields CDR1 LGHNA and CDR2 YNFKEQ. The sample, approximately 10 milliliters of peripheral blood, was drawn from each donor. Through a sample-barcoded 5' primer and a J-beta primer mix, a second PCR was run for about 7 to 12 cycles. Every molecule of cDNA carried a tag from a template-switch adaptor with 12 random nucleotides. TCRdb reprocessed the 5' RACE reads with MiXCR, giving one entry per CDR3 protein. The repertoire holds hundreds of thousands of distinct CDR3 sequences, around 38% seen once, with around 30% in the top ten. The sample consisted of blood. The sequence was collected from a man older than 75 in good health. This chain links TRBV4-2 with TRBJ2-1; D possibly corresponds to TRBD2 (5 bases). CDR3 bases: TGTGCCAGCAACCAAGTGGTAGCGAACTCCTACAATGAGCAGTTCTTC. This gives the protein CASNQVVANSYNEQFF.